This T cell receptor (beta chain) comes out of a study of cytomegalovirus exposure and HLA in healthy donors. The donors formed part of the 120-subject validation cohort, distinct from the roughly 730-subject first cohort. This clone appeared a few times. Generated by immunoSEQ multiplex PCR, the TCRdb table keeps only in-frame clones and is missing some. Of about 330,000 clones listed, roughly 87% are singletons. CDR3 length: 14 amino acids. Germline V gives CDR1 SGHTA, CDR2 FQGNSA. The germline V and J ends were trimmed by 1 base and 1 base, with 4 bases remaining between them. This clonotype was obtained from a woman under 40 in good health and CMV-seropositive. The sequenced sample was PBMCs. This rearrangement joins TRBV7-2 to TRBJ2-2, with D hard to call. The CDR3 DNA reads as TGTGCCAGCAGCTTAGGACAGAACACCGGGGAGCTGTTTTTT. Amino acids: CASSLGQNTGELFF. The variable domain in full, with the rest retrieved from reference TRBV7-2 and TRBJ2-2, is GAGVSQSPSNKVTEKGKDVELRCDPISGHTALYWYRQSLGQGLEFLIYFQGNSAPDKSGLPSDRFSAERTGGSVSTLTIQRTQQEDSAVYLCASSLGQNTGELFFGEGSRLTVL.